The 27 T cell receptor beta chains reported below all come from one sample, sequenced in a study of neurological immune-mediated disorders. TCRdb recomputed calls from the 5' RACE reads with MiXCR, one row per CDR3 protein. The sample lists roughly 120,000 distinct CDR3 sequences, roughly 3.2% occurring once. The sample was PBMCs. Source of these receptors: a woman in her twenties or thirties with multiple sclerosis.

J is TRBJ1-1 and V is TRBV7-2; the match to TRBD1 covers 10 bases. Germline CDR1 reads SGHTA; CDR2 reads FQGNSA. The CDR3 has 13 residues. Trimming took 11 bases from V and 4 from J; bases not matched to a gene: 7. CDR3 in amino acids: CACRQGASTEAFF. The CDR3 DNA follows: TGTGCCTGCCGACAGGGGGCGAGCACTGAAGCTTTCTTT.

This clonotype came up many times. The chain couples TRBV30 to TRBJ2-7; TRBD2 is a possible D gene (6 bases). CDR3 size: 14 residues. CDR1 is GTSNPN and CDR2 is SVGIG in the germline V gene (reference sequence). V lost 0 bases and J lost 3, with 12 bases in between. CDR3 loop: CAWSVRLADYEQYF. In nucleotides, the CDR3 is TGTGCCTGGAGTGTACGGTTAGCGGACTACGAGCAGTACTTC.

This clonotype was seen more than once but under ten times. The gene calls are TRBV12-3 or TRBV12-4 and TRBJ1-2; TRBD1 matches at 7 bases. There are 13 residues in the CDR3. Germline trimming cut 5 bases from V and 5 bases from J; bases unmatched to any gene: 5. The CDR3 bases are TGTGCCAGCAGTGCACAGGGGAGATATGGCTACACCTTC. Amino acids: CASSAQGRYGYTF.

Many counts were recorded for this clonotype. The rearrangement joins TRBV12-3 or TRBV12-4 to TRBJ1-3; D remains unclear. Between the trimmed V and J ends, which lost 7 bases and 0 bases, there was a span of 7 bases. This CDR3 has 13 amino acids. The CDR3 reads CASTMHSGNTIYF. The CDR3 DNA is TGTGCCAGCACCATGCACTCTGGAAACACCATATATTTT.

With respect to this clonotype: A much larger clonotype is one base distant, so this may be a read error. Without the conserved terminal phenylalanine or tryptophan, this CDR3 likely stems from a read error. The genes are TRBV4-3 and TRBJ2-5; D is unresolved. The V and J ends lost 0 bases and 5 bases respectively, with 4 bases between them. Germline CDR1 and CDR2: LGHNA and YSLEER. CDR3 length: 12 residues. The CDR3 nucleotides read TGCGCCAGCAGCCAAGATCACGAGACCCAGTACGTC. It encodes CASSQDHETQYV.

The table lists this clonotype with many counts. V gene TRBV20-1 combines with J gene TRBJ2-1, with 9 bases identical to TRBD2. This CDR3 contains 19 residues. V was pared by 1 base and J by 0 bases, with 13 bases of the junction left unmatched. Per germline, CDR1 DFQATT and CDR2 SNEGSKA (reference sequence). The CDR3 reads CSARGWRLAEHSSYNEQFF. DNA of the CDR3: TGCAGTGCTAGAGGGTGGAGACTAGCGGAACATTCCTCCTACAATGAGCAGTTCTTC.

This clonotype has at least ten counts. The chain recombines TRBV4-1 with TRBJ2-7; D is uncertain. The CDR3 runs to 13 residues. The germline gives CDR1 MGHRA, CDR2 YSYEKL. V dropped 1 base and J dropped 4 bases, with 8 bases sitting between them. Here the CDR3 DNA reads TGCGCCAGCAGCCAAGTTCATTTGTACGAGCAGTACTTC. This codes for CASSQVHLYEQYF.

This clonotype showed up many times. DNA for the CDR3: TGTGCCAGCAGCTTCACCCAGGGTGGCGAGCAGTACTTC. This encodes CASSFTQGGEQYF. The V gene is TRBV7-2, the J gene TRBJ2-7, with D possibly being TRBD1 (5 bases). CDR3 length equals 13 residues. Germline V gene data show CDR1 as SGHTA and CDR2 as FQGNSA. V was shortened by 3 bases and J by 6 bases, with 12 bases between the two germline ends. The full variable domain, completed using reference TRBV7-2 and TRBJ2-7, is GAGVSQSPSNKVTEKGKDVELRCDPISGHTALYWYRQSLGQGLEFLIYFQGNSAPDKSGLPSDRFSAERTGGSVSTLTIQRTQQEDSAVYLCASSFTQGGEQYFGPGTRLTVT.

This clonotype was detected ten times or more. The chain combines TRBV12-3 or TRBV12-4 with TRBJ1-2; 7 bases agree with TRBD1. CDR3 length equals 13 residues. V dropped 2 bases and J dropped 6; count of bases not matched to a gene: 3. The CDR3 loop reads CASSLRQGDGYTF. Here the CDR3 DNA reads TGTGCCAGCAGTTTACGACAGGGCGATGGCTACACCTTC.

The table lists this clonotype with many counts. The chain has TRBV20-1 and TRBJ2-5, with 12 bases matching TRBD2. This CDR3 comprises 17 residues. CDR1 and CDR2 (germline): DFQATT, SNEGSKA (reference sequence). The J segment lost 5 bases and the V segment lost 3 bases, leaving 13 bases of the junction unmatched. In DNA, the CDR3 is TGCAGTGCTAGCCTAGAGCTAGCGGGAGGGCCAGGGGAGACCCAGTACTTC. It yields the protein CSASLELAGGPGETQYF.

This clonotype has at least ten counts. The rearrangement links TRBV20-1 to TRBJ1-4, with D maybe TRBD1 (6 bases). The CDR3 has 14 amino acids. V lost 3 bases to trimming and J lost 7 bases, with 15 bases between them. Germline CDR1 is DFQATT and CDR2 is SNEGSKA (reference sequence). CDR3: CSASSTGSVEKLFF. The CDR3 DNA sequence: TGCAGTGCTAGTTCCACAGGGAGTGTTGAAAAACTGTTTTTT.

At least ten counts were recorded for this clonotype. This chain connects TRBV7-6 to TRBJ2-7, with D perhaps being TRBD1 or TRBD2 (7 bases each). Per the germline V gene, CDR1 is SGHVS and CDR2 is FNYEAQ. Trimming removed 5 bases at V and 2 bases at J, with 19 bases between. This CDR3 spans 16 amino acids. As DNA, the CDR3 is TGTGCCAGCAGCCCCCCTCGACAGGGAGGGACCTACGAGCAGTACTTC. Amino acids: CASSPPRQGGTYEQYF.

This clonotype has ten or more counts. This chain uses TRBV5-5 with TRBJ2-7; D is tentatively TRBD1 or TRBD2 (5 bases each). The germline V gene has CDR1 SGHKS and CDR2 YYEKEE (reference sequence). Trimming pared 4 bases from V and 3 bases from J, leaving 8 bases between. The CDR3 sequence is 12 residues long. CDR3 amino acids: CASSVRGYEQYF. In DNA, the CDR3 is TGTGCCAGCAGCGTGAGGGGCTACGAGCAGTACTTC.

In this sample, this clonotype turned up many times. CDR3 sequence: CASSYDKTGSGNTIYF. For the CDR3, the DNA is TGCGCCAGCAGCTATGACAAAACGGGCTCTGGAAACACCATATATTTT. The chain uses TRBV5-1 and TRBJ1-3; D gene unclear. CDR3 size: 16 residues. Germline CDR1 and CDR2: SGHRS and YFSETQ. Trimming removed 3 bases from V and 0 bases from J, with 13 bases in between.

This clonotype occurred many times. This chain links TRBV12-3 or TRBV12-4 with TRBJ1-1; possibly TRBD1 for D (5 bases). Between the trimmed V and J ends, which lost 5 bases and 4 bases, there was a span of 14 bases. This CDR3 contains 14 residues. As DNA, the CDR3 is TGTGCCAGCAGTCAGTTTCCAGGGCTCACTGAAGCTTTCTTT. This sequence encodes CASSQFPGLTEAFF.

This clonotype was counted at least ten times. This chain uses TRBV5-4 with TRBJ2-7; D possibly corresponds to TRBD2 (5 bases). The CDR3 totals 13 residues. Germline V gene data show CDR1 as SGHNT and CDR2 as YYREEE (reference sequence). Trimming pared 5 bases from V and 0 bases from J, leaving 9 bases between. Written as DNA, the CDR3 is TGTGCCAGCAGGGGGAGCCTCTCCTACGAGCAGTACTTC. The encoded protein is CASRGSLSYEQYF.

This clonotype was picked up many times. V gene TRBV27 combines with J gene TRBJ2-7, with TRBD1 identical over 10 bases. Germline V gene sequence: CDR1 MNHEY, CDR2 SMNVEV (reference sequence). The CDR3 covers 14 residues. J lost 3 bases, V lost 5 bases, and 4 bases had no gene match. The CDR3 reads CASSEDRGGYEQYF. DNA for the CDR3: TGTGCCAGCAGTGAGGACAGGGGGGGCTACGAGCAGTACTTC.

This clonotype was detected ten times or more. The V call is TRBV29-1, the J call TRBJ2-7; the D gene is possibly TRBD1 (6 bases). V was cut by 6 bases and J by 3 bases, with 9 bases left in between. CDR1 and CDR2 (germline): SQVTM, ANQGSEA. The CDR3 has 11 amino acids. CDR3 nucleotide sequence: TGCAGCGTGTGGACAGACTACGAGCAGTACTTC. Translation: CSVWTDYEQYF.

There are a few counts of this clonotype. A clone one base away is much larger, so this may be a read error. The CDR3, as DNA: TGTGACACCAAAAGGGAGTACGAGCAGTACTTC. This sequence encodes CDTKREYEQYF. The V and J genes are TRBV10-3 and TRBJ2-7; maybe TRBD2 (5 bases). The CDR3 extends over 11 amino acids. Per the germline V gene, CDR1 is ENHRY and CDR2 is SYGVKD.

The table lists this clonotype with many counts. The V and J genes are TRBV20-1 and TRBJ2-7; possibly TRBD1 for D (7 bases). V was clipped by 3 bases and J by 1 base, with 10 bases between them. The CDR3 length is 13 residues. Germline lookup yields CDR1 DFQATT and CDR2 SNEGSKA (reference sequence). The CDR3 is CSARGGQSYEQYF. The DNA for the CDR3 is TGCAGTGCTAGGGGGGGACAGTCCTACGAGCAGTACTTC.

There are many counts of this clonotype. The V gene is TRBV20-1, the J gene TRBJ2-7; 9 bases fit TRBD2. The CDR3 extends over 15 amino acids. Germline CDR1 and CDR2: DFQATT and SNEGSKA (reference sequence). V dropped 3 bases and J dropped 7; count of bases not matched to a gene: 13. Here the CDR3 DNA reads TGCAGTGCTAGTGGCGTTGGGCTAGCGGGACTAGAGCAGTACTTC. It yields the protein CSASGVGLAGLEQYF.

This clonotype has ten or more counts. The V gene is TRBV20-1, the J gene TRBJ2-1; a possible D gene is TRBD2 (6 bases). The CDR3 totals 16 residues. Germline lookup yields CDR1 DFQATT and CDR2 SNEGSKA (reference sequence). V was pared by 6 bases and J by 0 bases, with 18 bases between. CDR3 nucleotide sequence: TGCAGTGCAACAACCCCTAGCGCCAGCTCCTACAATGAGCAGTTCTTC. This codes for CSATTPSASSYNEQFF.

This clonotype showed up many times. J is TRBJ2-3 and V is TRBV6-5, with D tentatively TRBD1 (5 bases). With 2 bases removed from V and 6 bases from J, the gap between germline ends came to 12 bases. CDR3 length: 14 amino acids. Germline V gene lookup returns CDR1 MNHEY and CDR2 SVGAGI. The CDR3 protein is CASSYRQGADTQYF. CDR3 sequence (DNA): TGTGCCAGCAGTTACCGTCAAGGGGCGGATACGCAGTATTTT.

This clonotype was observed at least ten times. J is TRBJ2-1 and V is TRBV20-1; D remains unclear. CDR3 length equals 12 residues. From germline, CDR1 is DFQATT and CDR2 SNEGSKA (reference sequence). V shed 5 bases and J shed 0 bases, with 5 bases lying between them. As DNA, the CDR3 is TGCAGTGCTGAGAGCTCCTACAATGAGCAGTTCTTC. It codes for CSAESSYNEQFF.

This clonotype was recorded many times. This chain links TRBV11-3 with TRBJ2-1; TRBD2 aligns across 7 bases. Germline trimming cut 3 bases from V and 8 bases from J; bases unmatched to any gene: 4. In germline, CDR1 is SGHNT, CDR2 YENEEA. The CDR3 is made up of 13 amino acids. This CDR3 is CASSLQAGYEQFF. CDR3 sequence (DNA): TGTGCCAGCAGCTTGCAAGCGGGGTATGAGCAGTTCTTC. The full variable domain, completed using reference TRBV11-3 and TRBJ2-1, is EAGVVQSPRYKIIEKKQPVAFWCNPISGHNTLYWYLQNLGQGPELLIRYENEEAVDDSQLPKDRFSAERLKGVDSTLKIQPAELGDSAVYLCASSLQAGYEQFFGPGTRLTVL.

This clonotype was counted ten times or more. CDR3 residues: CASSLTEINYGYTF. The CDR3 DNA reads as TGTGCCAGCAGCCTGACGGAAATCAACTATGGCTACACCTTC. The rearrangement links TRBV12-3 or TRBV12-4 to TRBJ1-2; D is ambiguous. V dropped 6 bases and J dropped 2 bases, with 13 bases sitting between them. CDR3 length: 14 residues.

In this sample, this clonotype turned up many times. The chain couples TRBV7-6 to TRBJ2-1; 7 bases line up with TRBD2. The CDR3 has 16 residues. Germline CDR1 reads SGHVS; CDR2 reads FNYEAQ. J lost 5 bases, V lost 3 bases, and 10 bases had no gene match. The CDR3 DNA reads as TGTGCCAGCAGCTTTGGTGGGAGGGCCTTTGACAATGAGCAGTTCTTC. Translating gives CASSFGGRAFDNEQFF.